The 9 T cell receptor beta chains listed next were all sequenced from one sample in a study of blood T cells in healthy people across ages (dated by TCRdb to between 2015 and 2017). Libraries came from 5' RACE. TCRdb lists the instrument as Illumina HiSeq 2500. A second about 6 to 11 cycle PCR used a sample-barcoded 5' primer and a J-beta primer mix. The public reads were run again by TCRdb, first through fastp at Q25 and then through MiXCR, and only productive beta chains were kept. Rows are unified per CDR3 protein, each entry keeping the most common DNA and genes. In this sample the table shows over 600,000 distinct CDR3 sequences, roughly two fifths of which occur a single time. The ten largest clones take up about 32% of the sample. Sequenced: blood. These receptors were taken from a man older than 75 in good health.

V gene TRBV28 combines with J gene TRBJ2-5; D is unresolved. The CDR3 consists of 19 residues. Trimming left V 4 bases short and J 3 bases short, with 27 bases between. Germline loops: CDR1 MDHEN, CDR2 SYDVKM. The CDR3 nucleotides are TGTGCCAGCAGTTGGCCCTCCTTTGGGGAACGTCGGGCAGAAGAGACCCAGTACTTC. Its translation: CASSWPSFGERRAEETQYF.

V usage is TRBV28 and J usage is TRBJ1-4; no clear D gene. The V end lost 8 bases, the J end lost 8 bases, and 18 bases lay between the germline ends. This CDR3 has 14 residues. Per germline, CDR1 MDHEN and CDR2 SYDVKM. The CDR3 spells CASSAAPPGEKLFF. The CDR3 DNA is TGTGCCAGCTCGGCGGCACCTCCGGGGGAAAAACTGTTTTTT.

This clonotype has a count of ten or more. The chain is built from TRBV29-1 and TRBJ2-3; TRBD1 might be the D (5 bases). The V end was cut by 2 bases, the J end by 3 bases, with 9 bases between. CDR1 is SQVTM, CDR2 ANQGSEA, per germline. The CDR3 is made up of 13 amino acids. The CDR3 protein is CSVEWQGTDTQYF. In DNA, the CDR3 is TGCAGCGTTGAATGGCAGGGAACAGATACGCAGTATTTT.

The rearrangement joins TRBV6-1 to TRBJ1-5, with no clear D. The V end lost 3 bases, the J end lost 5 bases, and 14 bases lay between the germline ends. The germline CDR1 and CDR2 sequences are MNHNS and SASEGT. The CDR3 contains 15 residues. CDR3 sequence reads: CASSEIIGPDQPQHF. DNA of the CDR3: TGTGCCAGCAGTGAGATAATAGGGCCGGATCAGCCCCAGCATTTT.

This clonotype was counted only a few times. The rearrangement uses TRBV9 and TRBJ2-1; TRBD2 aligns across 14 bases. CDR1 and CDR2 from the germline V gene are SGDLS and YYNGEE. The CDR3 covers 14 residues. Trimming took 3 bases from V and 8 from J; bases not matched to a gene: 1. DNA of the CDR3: TGTGCCAGCAGCGGGACTAGCGGGAGGTATGAGCAGTTCTTC. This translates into CASSGTSGRYEQFF. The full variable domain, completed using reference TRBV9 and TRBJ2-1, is DSGVTQTPKHLITATGQRVTLRCSPRSGDLSVYWYQQSLDQGLQFLIQYYNGEERAKGNILERFSAQQFPDLHSELNLSSLELGDSALYFCASSGTSGRYEQFFGPGTRLTVL.

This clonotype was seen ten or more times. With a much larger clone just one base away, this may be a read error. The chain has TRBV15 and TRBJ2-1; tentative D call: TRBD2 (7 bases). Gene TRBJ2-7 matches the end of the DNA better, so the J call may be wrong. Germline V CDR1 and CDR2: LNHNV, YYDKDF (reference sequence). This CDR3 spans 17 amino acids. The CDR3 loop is CATSRVRGGGVYNEQYF. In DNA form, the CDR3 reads TGTGCCACCAGCAGAGTCAGGGGCGGGGGAGTTTACAATGAGCAGTACTTC.

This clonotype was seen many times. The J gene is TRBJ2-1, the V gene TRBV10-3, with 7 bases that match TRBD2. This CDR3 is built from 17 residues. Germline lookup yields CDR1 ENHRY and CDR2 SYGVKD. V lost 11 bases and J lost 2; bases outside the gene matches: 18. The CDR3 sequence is CAVQTSRDRGAYNEQFF. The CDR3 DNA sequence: TGTGCCGTCCAGACTAGCCGGGACCGAGGGGCCTACAATGAGCAGTTCTTC.

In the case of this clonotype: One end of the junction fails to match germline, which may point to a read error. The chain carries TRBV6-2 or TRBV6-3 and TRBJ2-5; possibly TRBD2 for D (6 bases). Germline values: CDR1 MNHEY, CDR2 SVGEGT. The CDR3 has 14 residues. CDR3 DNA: TGTGCCAGCAGTGACTCGACCGGGAGAGGGGAGCAGTACTTC. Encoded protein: CASSDSTGRGEQYF.

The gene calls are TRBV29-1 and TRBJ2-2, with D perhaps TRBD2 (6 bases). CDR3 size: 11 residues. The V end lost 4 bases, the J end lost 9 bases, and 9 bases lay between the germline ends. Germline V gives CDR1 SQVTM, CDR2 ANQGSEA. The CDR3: CSVVEGWELFF. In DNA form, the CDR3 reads TGCAGCGTTGTGGAGGGGTGGGAGCTGTTTTTT.